The sequence of this T cell receptor (beta chain) was determined in a study of T cell changes during pregnancy in multiple sclerosis. The method was immunoSEQ multiplex PCR; TCRdb's version includes in-frame clones alone and lacks a portion of them. The profile shows tens of thousands of clones, roughly nine tenths of them singletons. V lost 2 bases, J lost 3 bases, and 10 bases lay in between. The CDR3 extends over 14 amino acids. In germline, CDR1 is SGHAT, CDR2 FQNNGV. This sequence was found in a female donor in good health, enrolled as a control in a pregnancy study. The specimen comprised CD4+ T cells from peripheral blood mononuclear cells, sampled in the third trimester of pregnancy. The rearrangement uses TRBV11-2 and TRBJ1-2; tentative D call: TRBD1 (5 bases). The CDR3 nucleotides are TGTGCCAGCAGCTTACAGGGCTTATACTATGGCTACACCTTC. It yields the protein CASSLQGLYYGYTF.